This T cell receptor beta chain was captured in a study of prognosis after radiotherapy for stage I lung cancer. Trimming removed 2 bases from V and 0 bases from J; junction bases left unmatched: 6. Per the germline V gene, CDR1 is SGHDT and CDR2 is YYEEEE. The CDR3 has 16 residues. This clonotype came up many times. Two-round multiplex PCR, the amplification method, yielded TCR beta CDR3 from genomic DNA. First-round PCR, the initial amplification, used primers specific to each TRBV and TRBJ gene. TCRdb re-called the multiplex PCR reads through MiXCR, storing one row per CDR3 protein. The sample records about 22,000 distinct CDR3 sequences, roughly 40% being singletons.

This specimen consisted of PBMCs, obtained before or after stereotactic body radiation therapy (not recorded which). J is TRBJ2-3 and V is TRBV5-6; 7 bases are shared with TRBD2. This receptor was taken from a donor over 45 with non-small cell lung cancer. CDR3 sequence reads: CASSFSLAASTDTQYF. In DNA, the CDR3 is TGTGCCAGCAGCTTCTCCCTAGCGGCTAGCACAGATACGCAGTATTTT.